These 8 T cell receptor beta chains were sequenced from one sample in a study of blood T cell repertoires in COVID-19. Profiling relied on immunoSEQ multiplex PCR, and the TCRdb table lists in-frame clones only, not all of them. The sample lists 13,000 or so clones, 60% to 80% occurring once. The specimen sequenced was peripheral blood. These TCRs come from a human donor in a cohort sampled during active COVID-19.

The J gene is TRBJ1-6, the V gene TRBV10-3; 7 bases are a match to TRBD1. In germline, CDR1 is ENHRY, CDR2 SYGVKD. V trimming: 7 bases; J trimming: 8 bases; junction bases outside the gene matches: 5. There are 13 residues in the CDR3. CDR3: CAITETGYSPLHF. The CDR3 bases are TGTGCCATCACGGAGACAGGGTATTCACCCCTCCACTTT.

This sequence joins TRBV5-1 and TRBJ2-1, with TRBD2 matching over 9 bases. Per germline, CDR1 SGHRS and CDR2 YFSETQ. This CDR3 contains 17 residues. The V segment lost 1 base and the J segment 0 bases; nucleotides outside the gene matches: 5. CDR3: CASSLYGGGASYNEQFF. CDR3 bases: TGCGCCAGCAGCTTGTACGGCGGGGGGGCCTCCTACAATGAGCAGTTCTTC. The complete variable domain, with remaining parts taken from reference TRBV5-1 and TRBJ2-1, reads KAGVTQTPRYLIKTRGQQVTLSCSPISGHRSVSWYQQTPGQGLQFLFEYFSETQRNKGNFPGRFSGRQFSNSRSEMNVSTLELGDSALYLCASSLYGGGASYNEQFFGPGTRLTVL.

CDR3 DNA sequence: TGTGCCAGCAGCGCCGGGACAGGGGTTGGCTACACCTTC. It is translated as CASSAGTGVGYTF. The chain couples TRBV7-2 to TRBJ1-2; 10 nucleotides line up with TRBD1. The CDR3 has 13 amino acids. Per germline, CDR1 SGHTA and CDR2 FQGNSA. The V segment lost 5 bases and the J segment 7 bases; nucleotides outside the gene matches: 4.

The chain carries TRBV6-5 and TRBJ1-2; tentatively, D is TRBD1 (6 bases). Trimming pared 5 bases from V and 4 bases from J, leaving 14 bases between. This CDR3 contains 14 residues. Germline V gene lookup returns CDR1 MNHEY and CDR2 SVGAGI. The CDR3 here is CASSPTGTTYGYTF. The CDR3 bases are TGTGCCAGCAGTCCCACCGGGACAACCTATGGCTACACCTTC.

The chain couples TRBV6-1 to TRBJ1-3; no definite D call. V gave up 2 bases and J gave up 0 bases, with 8 bases separating them. The germline V gene encodes CDR1 MNHNS and CDR2 SASEGT. The CDR3 spans 15 residues. The CDR3: CASSEMGFSGNTIYF. CDR3 nucleotide sequence: TGTGCCAGCAGTGAAATGGGCTTCTCTGGAAACACCATATATTTT.

The chain joins TRBV18 to TRBJ2-1, with 9 nucleotides matching TRBD1. This CDR3 is built from 15 residues. The V and J ends lost 6 bases and 2 bases, in that order; junction bases with no gene match: 5. The germline CDR1 and CDR2 sequences are KGHSH and LQKENI. This CDR3 reads CASSHGTGPYNEQFF. The CDR3 DNA is TGTGCCAGCTCGCACGGGACAGGGCCCTACAATGAGCAGTTCTTC.

The chain uses TRBV28 and TRBJ1-2; the D gene is possibly TRBD1 (6 bases). This CDR3 has 13 residues. V was cut by 6 bases and J by 7 bases, with 15 bases left in between. Germline V gene data show CDR1 as MDHEN and CDR2 as SYDVKM. The CDR3, as DNA: TGTGCCAGCAGCAGGGGACAACAGGGTGGCTACACCTTC. Translated: CASSRGQQGGYTF.

This clone was counted a few times. The rearrangement joins TRBV6-6 to TRBJ2-2; the D is unclear. The length of the CDR3 is 13 residues. Germline assignment: CDR1 MNHNY and CDR2 SVGAGI (reference sequence). The ends were cut back, 8 bases at V and 4 bases at J, with 11 bases in the middle. The CDR3 sequence is CASDEISTGELFF. For the CDR3, the DNA is TGTGCCAGCGATGAGATTTCCACCGGGGAGCTGTTTTTT.